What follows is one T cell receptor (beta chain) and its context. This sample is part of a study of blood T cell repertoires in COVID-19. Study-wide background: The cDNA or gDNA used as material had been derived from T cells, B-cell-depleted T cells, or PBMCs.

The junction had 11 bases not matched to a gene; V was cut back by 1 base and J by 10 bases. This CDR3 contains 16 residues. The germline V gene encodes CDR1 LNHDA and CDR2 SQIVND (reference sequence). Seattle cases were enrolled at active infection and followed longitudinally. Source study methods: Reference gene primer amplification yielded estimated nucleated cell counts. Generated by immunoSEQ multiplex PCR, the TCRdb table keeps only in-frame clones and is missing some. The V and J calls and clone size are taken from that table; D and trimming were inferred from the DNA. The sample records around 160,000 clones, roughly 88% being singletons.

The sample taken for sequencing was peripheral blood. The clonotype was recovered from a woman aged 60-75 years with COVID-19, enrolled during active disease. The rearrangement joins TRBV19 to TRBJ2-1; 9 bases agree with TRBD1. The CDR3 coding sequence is TGTGCCAGTAGTATAGGCCCCCGGGACAGGGCATACGAGCAGTTCTTC. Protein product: CASSIGPRDRAYEQFF.